The sequence of this T cell receptor (beta chain) was determined in a study of OX40 agonist ivuxolimab in advanced cancers. Whole-study context: Each patient was given ivuxolimab into a vein every 2 weeks, at 0.01 to 10 mg/kg. Past anti-PD-1, anti-PD-L1 or anti-CTLA-4 therapy was accepted, and roughly 42% had received some.

General observations from the study: CD4+ and CD8+ blood T cells expanded clonally by week 6 at 0.1 to 3.0 mg/kg.

On this clone itself: Its cognate antigen is unknown.

Clones were read by immunoSEQ multiplex PCR, and TCRdb kept only the in-frame ones, dropping some. The table shows fewer than 60,000 clones, with approximately 80% occurring only once. Individuals having autoimmune disease history or systemic immunosuppression were not enrolled. CDR3 size: 14 residues. V was pared by 4 bases and J by 3 bases, with 10 bases between. Looked up from germline, CDR1 is MNHEY and CDR2 is SMNVEV (reference sequence). The source material was CD4+ or CD8+ T cells sorted from blood, sampled in a trial of the OX40 agonist ivuxolimab. The source is an adult with an advanced solid tumor such as melanoma, head and neck, liver or kidney cancer. The chain employs TRBV27 and TRBJ1-5; D call uncertain. The CDR3 protein is CASSSPGNNQPQHF. DNA for the CDR3: TGTGCCAGCAGTTCACCGGGTAACAATCAGCCCCAGCATTTT.